This paragraph reports one TCR beta chain. Antigen specificity is unknown. The V end lost 6 bases, the J end lost 5 bases, and 20 bases lay between the germline ends. CDR3 size: 16 residues. Per the germline V gene, CDR1 is SGHTA and CDR2 is FQGTGA. These data are taken from a study of T cell repertoires in cytomegalovirus infection. Study-wide context: Selected CMV epitopes included recently identified HLA-C-restricted ones as well as well-studied HLA-B-restricted ones. An indication of both CMV infection and matching HLA type came from public TCR beta signatures.

TCRdb analysed the reads with MiXCR anew, one entry per CDR3 protein. The table has approximately 500,000 distinct CDR3 sequences, roughly a third seen once. The chain carries TRBV7-3 and TRBJ2-1; possibly TRBD1 or TRBD2 for D (5 bases each). This clonotype was sampled from a human donor in good health (CMV status not recorded). Some clones in this sample may be carry-over from other donors' samples. Sequencing was performed on cultured PBMCs, taken from culture after CMV antigen stimulation. CDR3 DNA: TGTGCCAGCAGGACCCTTGGGGACGGAAATAACAATGAGCAGTTCTTC. Amino acid sequence: CASRTLGDGNNNEQFF.